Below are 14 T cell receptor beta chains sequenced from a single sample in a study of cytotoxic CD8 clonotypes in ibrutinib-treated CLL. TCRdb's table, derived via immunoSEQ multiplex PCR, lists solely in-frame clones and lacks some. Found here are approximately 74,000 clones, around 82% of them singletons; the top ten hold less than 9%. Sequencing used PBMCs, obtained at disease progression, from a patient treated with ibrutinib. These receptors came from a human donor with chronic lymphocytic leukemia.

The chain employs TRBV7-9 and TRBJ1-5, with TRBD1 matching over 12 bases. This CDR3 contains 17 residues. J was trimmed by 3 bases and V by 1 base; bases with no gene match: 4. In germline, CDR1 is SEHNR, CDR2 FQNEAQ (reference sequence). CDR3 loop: CASSLGEGQGANQPQHF. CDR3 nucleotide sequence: TGTGCCAGCAGCTTAGGGGAGGGACAGGGGGCCAATCAGCCCCAGCATTTT.

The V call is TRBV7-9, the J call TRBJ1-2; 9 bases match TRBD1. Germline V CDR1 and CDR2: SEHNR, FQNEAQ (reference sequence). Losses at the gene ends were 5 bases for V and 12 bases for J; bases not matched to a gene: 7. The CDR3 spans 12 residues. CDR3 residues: CASSRQDRGNTF. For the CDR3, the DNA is TGTGCCAGCAGCAGACAGGACAGGGGAAACACCTTC.

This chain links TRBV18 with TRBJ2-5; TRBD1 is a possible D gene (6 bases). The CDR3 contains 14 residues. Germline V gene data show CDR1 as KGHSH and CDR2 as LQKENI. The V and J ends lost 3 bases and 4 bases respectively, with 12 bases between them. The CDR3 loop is CASSPNRARETQYF. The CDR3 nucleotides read TGTGCCAGCTCACCGAACAGGGCGCGAGAGACCCAGTACTTC. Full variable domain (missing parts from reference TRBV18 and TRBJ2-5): NAGVMQNPRHLVRRRGQEARLRCSPMKGHSHVYWYRQLPEEGLKFMVYLQKENIIDESGMPKERFSAEFPKEGPSILRIQQVVRGDSAAYFCASSPNRARETQYFGPGTRLLVL.

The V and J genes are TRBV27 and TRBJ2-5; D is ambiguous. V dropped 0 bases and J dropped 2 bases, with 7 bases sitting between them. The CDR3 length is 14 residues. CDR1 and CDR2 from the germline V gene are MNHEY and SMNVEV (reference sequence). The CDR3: CASSLSWQQETQYF. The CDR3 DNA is TGTGCCAGCAGTTTATCGTGGCAGCAAGAGACCCAGTACTTC.

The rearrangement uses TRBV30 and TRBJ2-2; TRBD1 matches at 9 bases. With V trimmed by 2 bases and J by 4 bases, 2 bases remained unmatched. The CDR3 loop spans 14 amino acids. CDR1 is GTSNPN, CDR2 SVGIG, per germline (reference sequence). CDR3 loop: CAWSRDRVTGELFF. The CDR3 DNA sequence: TGTGCCTGGAGTAGGGACAGGGTCACCGGGGAGCTGTTTTTT.

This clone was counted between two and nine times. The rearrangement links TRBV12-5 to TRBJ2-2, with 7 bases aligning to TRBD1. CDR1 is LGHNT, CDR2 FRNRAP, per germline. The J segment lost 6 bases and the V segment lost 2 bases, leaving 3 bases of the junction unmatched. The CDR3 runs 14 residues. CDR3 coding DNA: TGTGCTAGTGGTTTGATCAGGGGGTCCGGGGAGCTGTTTTTT. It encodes CASGLIRGSGELFF.

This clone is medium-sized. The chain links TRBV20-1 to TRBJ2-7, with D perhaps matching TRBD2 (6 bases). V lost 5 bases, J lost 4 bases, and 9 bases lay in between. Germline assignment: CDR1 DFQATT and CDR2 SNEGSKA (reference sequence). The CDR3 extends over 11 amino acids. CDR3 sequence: CSAPEGYEQYF. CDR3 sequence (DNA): TGCAGTGCTCCGGAGGGGTACGAGCAGTACTTC.

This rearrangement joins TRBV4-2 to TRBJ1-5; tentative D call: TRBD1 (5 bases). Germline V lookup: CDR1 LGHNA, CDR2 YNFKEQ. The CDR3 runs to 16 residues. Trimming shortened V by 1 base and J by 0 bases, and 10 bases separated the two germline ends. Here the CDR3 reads CASSQGVQASNQPQHF. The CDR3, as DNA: TGTGCCAGCAGCCAAGGGGTACAGGCTAGCAATCAGCCCCAGCATTTT.

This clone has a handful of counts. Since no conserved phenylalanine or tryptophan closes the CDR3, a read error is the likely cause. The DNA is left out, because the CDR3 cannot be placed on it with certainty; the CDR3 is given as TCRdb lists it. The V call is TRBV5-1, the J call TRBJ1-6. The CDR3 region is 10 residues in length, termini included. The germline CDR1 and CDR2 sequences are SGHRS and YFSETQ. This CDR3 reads CASSELGDGT.

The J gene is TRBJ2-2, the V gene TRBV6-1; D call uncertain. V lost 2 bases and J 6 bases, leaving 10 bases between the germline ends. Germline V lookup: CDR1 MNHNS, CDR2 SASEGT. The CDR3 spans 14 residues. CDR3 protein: CASSERWVPGELFF. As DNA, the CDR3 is TGTGCCAGCAGTGAACGTTGGGTTCCCGGGGAGCTGTTTTTT.

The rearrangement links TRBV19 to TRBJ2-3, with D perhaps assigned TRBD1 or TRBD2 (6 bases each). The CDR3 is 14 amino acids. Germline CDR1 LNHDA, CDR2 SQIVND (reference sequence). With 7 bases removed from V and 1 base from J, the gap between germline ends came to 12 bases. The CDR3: CASKRGVGTDTQYF. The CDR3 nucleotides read TGTGCCAGTAAGAGGGGGGTTGGCACAGATACGCAGTATTTT.

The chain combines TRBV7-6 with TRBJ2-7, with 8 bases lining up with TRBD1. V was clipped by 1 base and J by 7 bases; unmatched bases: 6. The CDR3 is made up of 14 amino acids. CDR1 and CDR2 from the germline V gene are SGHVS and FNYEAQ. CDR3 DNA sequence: TGTGCCAGCAGCTTAGTGCAGGGGGCGTATGAGCAGTACTTC. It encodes CASSLVQGAYEQYF.

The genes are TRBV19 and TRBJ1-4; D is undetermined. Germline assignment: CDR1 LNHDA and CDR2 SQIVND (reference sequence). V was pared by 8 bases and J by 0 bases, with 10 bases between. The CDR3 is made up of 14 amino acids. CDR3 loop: CASRYKATNEKLFF. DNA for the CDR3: TGTGCCAGTCGATATAAGGCAACTAATGAAAAACTGTTTTTT. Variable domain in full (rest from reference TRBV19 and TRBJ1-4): DGGITQSPKYLFRKEGQNVTLSCEQNLNHDAMYWYRQDPGQGLRLIYYSQIVNDFQKGDIAEGYSVSREKKESFPLTVTSAQKNPTAFYLCASRYKATNEKLFFGSGTQLSVL.

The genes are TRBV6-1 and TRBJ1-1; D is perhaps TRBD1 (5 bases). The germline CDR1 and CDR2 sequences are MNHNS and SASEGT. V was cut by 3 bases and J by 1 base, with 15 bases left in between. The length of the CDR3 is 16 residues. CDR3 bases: TGTGCCAGCAGTGACCGTTGGGAGGGGACGAACACTGAAGCTTTCTTT. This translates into CASSDRWEGTNTEAFF.